This is a list of T cell receptor beta chains from one sample in a study of T-cell memory formation after mild COVID-19. MiXCR, run by TCRdb on the 5' RACE reads, gives a single entry per CDR3 protein. This sample has over 95,000 distinct CDR3 sequences, with about 20% found just once. Specimen: PBMCs or a T cell subset sorted from them (not recorded which). These receptors were obtained from a man younger than 35 who had mild COVID-19 (a few samples of this study predate the infection). Cell type and time point are not known. Each CDR3 is given with its conserved first and last residue. The order of the fields is D gene, clone size, J gene, V gene, CDR3 protein, CDR3 DNA. D genes are given only for firm matches. Clone sizes are given selectively: once, few, many, or a class where the clone is expanded.

D: TRBD1; size: -; J: TRBJ2-7; V: TRBV15; CDR3: CATSWDRDGYEQYF; DNA: TGTGCCACCAGTTGGGACAGGGATGGTTACGAGCAGTACTTC
D: -; size: many; J: TRBJ2-1; V: TRBV7-9; CDR3: CASSLRARSRYNEQFF; DNA: TGTGCCAGCAGCTTAAGGGCCAGGAGCCGGTACAATGAGCAGTTCTTC
D: -; size: few; J: TRBJ1-2; V: TRBV12-3/TRBV12-4; CDR3: CASSFGTHYGYTF; DNA: TGTGCCAGCAGTTTTGGGACACACTATGGCTACACCTTC
D: TRBD2; size: few; J: TRBJ2-1; V: TRBV6-5; CDR3: CASSPGVAGGLYNEQFF; DNA: TGTGCCAGCAGTCCCGGGGTAGCGGGGGGTTTGTACAATGAGCAGTTCTTC
D: -; size: -; J: TRBJ2-7; V: TRBV6-2/TRBV6-3; CDR3: CASSRMGGAPYEQYF; DNA: TGTGCCAGCAGCCGGATGGGAGGCGCACCCTACGAGCAGTACTTC
D: TRBD2; size: few; J: TRBJ2-2; V: TRBV27; CDR3: CASSLRFSGGRNTGELFF; DNA: TGTGCCAGCAGTTTACGTTTTAGCGGGGGACGGAACACCGGGGAGCTGTTTTTT
D: -; size: few; J: TRBJ1-1; V: TRBV6-5; CDR3: CASSYRGNAFF; DNA: TGTGCCAGCAGTTACCGGGGTAATGCTTTCTTT
D: -; size: few; J: TRBJ1-1; V: TRBV6-5; CDR3: CASSNAVPYTEAFF; DNA: TGTGCCAGCAGTAACGCAGTGCCGTACACTGAAGCTTTCTTT
D: -; size: -; J: TRBJ2-5; V: TRBV10-3; CDR3: CAIRPAEQETQYF; DNA: TGTGCCATCAGGCCCGCCGAGCAAGAGACCCAGTACTTC
D: TRBD2; size: few; J: TRBJ2-1; V: TRBV5-4; CDR3: CASRPTSGGANEQFF; DNA: TGTGCCAGCAGACCGACTAGCGGGGGGGCCAATGAGCAGTTCTTC
D: -; size: -; J: TRBJ2-7; V: TRBV4-1; CDR3: CASSQDPGFAYEQYF; DNA: TGCGCCAGCAGCCAAGATCCGGGCTTTGCCTACGAGCAGTACTTC
D: -; size: few; J: TRBJ2-2; V: TRBV4-1; CDR3: CASSQGRGQATGELFF; DNA: TGCGCCAGCAGCCAAGGGAGGGGTCAGGCCACCGGGGAGCTGTTTTTT
D: TRBD1; size: -; J: TRBJ1-2; V: TRBV4-2; CDR3: CASSQEPGQVPGGYTF; DNA: TGTGCCAGCAGCCAAGAGCCGGGACAGGTCCCCGGTGGCTACACCTTC
D: TRBD1; size: -; J: TRBJ1-3; V: TRBV18; CDR3: CASSHGTGSSGNTIYF; DNA: TGTGCCAGCTCACACGGGACAGGGTCCTCTGGAAACACCATATATTTT
D: -; size: few; J: TRBJ2-7; V: TRBV9; CDR3: CASSVADSGAGEQYF; DNA: TGTGCCAGCAGCGTAGCGGACTCCGGGGCCGGCGAGCAGTACTTC
D: TRBD2; size: few; J: TRBJ2-3; V: TRBV12-3/TRBV12-4; CDR3: CASSPGTSGDGGSTDTQYF; DNA: TGTGCCAGCAGTCCCGGGACTAGCGGGGATGGGGGTAGCACAGATACGCAGTATTTT
D: -; size: -; J: TRBJ2-1; V: TRBV6-2/TRBV6-3; CDR3: CAINGEATYNEQFF; DNA: TGTGCCATTAATGGGGAAGCAACCTACAATGAGCAGTTCTTC
D: -; size: -; J: TRBJ1-6; V: TRBV3-1; CDR3: CASRSDEAHNSPLHF; DNA: TGTGCCAGCAGATCTGACGAGGCCCACAATTCACCCCTCCACTTT
D: -; size: few; J: TRBJ2-5; V: TRBV7-8; CDR3: CASELGGGSRTQYF; DNA: TGTGCCAGCGAATTAGGGGGGGGAAGTCGGACCCAGTACTTC
D: TRBD1; size: few; J: TRBJ1-6; V: TRBV7-2; CDR3: CASDLNPGQGDSPLHF; DNA: TGTGCCAGCGACCTTAATCCGGGACAGGGGGATTCACCCCTCCACTTT
D: -; size: few; J: TRBJ2-1; V: TRBV5-1; CDR3: CASSPRTNNEQFF; DNA: TGCGCCAGCAGCCCGCGGACAAACAATGAGCAGTTCTTC
D: TRBD1; size: -; J: TRBJ2-3; V: TRBV24-1; CDR3: CATSGPPRDRGSDTQYF; DNA: TGTGCCACCAGCGGCCCCCCTCGGGACAGGGGCTCAGATACGCAGTATTTT
D: -; size: few; J: TRBJ1-1; V: TRBV18; CDR3: CASSPGTEAFF; DNA: TGTGCCAGCTCGCCGGGCACTGAAGCTTTCTTT
D: -; size: few; J: TRBJ2-1; V: TRBV19; CDR3: CASIGTANEQFF; DNA: TGTGCCAGTATCGGGACTGCCAATGAGCAGTTCTTC
D: -; size: -; J: TRBJ2-1; V: TRBV24-1; CDR3: CATSADGSSYNEQFF; DNA: TGTGCCACCAGTGCGGACGGCAGCTCCTACAATGAGCAGTTCTTC
D: -; size: -; J: TRBJ2-3; V: TRBV11-1; CDR3: CASSLVGVRGRADTQYF; DNA: TGTGCCAGCAGCTTAGTGGGGGTGCGGGGCAGGGCAGATACGCAGTATTTT
D: TRBD1; size: few; J: TRBJ2-5; V: TRBV2; CDR3: CAGQGAQETQYF; DNA: TGTGCCGGACAGGGGGCCCAAGAGACCCAGTACTTC
D: -; size: -; J: TRBJ2-1; V: TRBV11-3; CDR3: CASSLDWQDNEQFF; DNA: TGTGCCAGCAGCTTAGATTGGCAGGACAATGAGCAGTTCTTC
D: -; size: few; J: TRBJ1-1; V: TRBV7-9; CDR3: CASTLGLGEAFF; DNA: TGTGCCAGCACCCTAGGCTTGGGAGAAGCTTTCTTT
D: -; size: -; J: TRBJ2-7; V: TRBV4-3; CDR3: CASSQDIGSEEQYF; DNA: TGCGCCAGCAGCCAAGATATCGGGTCTGAAGAGCAGTACTTC
D: TRBD2; size: -; J: TRBJ2-1; V: TRBV7-9; CDR3: CASSSPMGLAGSYNEQFF; DNA: TGTGCCAGCAGCAGTCCTATGGGTCTAGCGGGCTCCTACAATGAGCAGTTCTTC
D: TRBD2; size: -; J: TRBJ2-1; V: TRBV19; CDR3: CASSLAGANEQFF; DNA: TGTGCCAGTAGTCTAGCGGGGGCCAATGAGCAGTTCTTC
D: -; size: -; J: TRBJ2-7; V: TRBV6-2/TRBV6-3; CDR3: CASTGPAYEQYF; DNA: TGTGCCAGCACTGGTCCCGCCTACGAGCAGTACTTC
D: -; size: -; J: TRBJ2-3; V: TRBV29-1; CDR3: CSLETGGTSDTQYF; DNA: TGCAGCCTTGAAACGGGCGGGACCTCAGATACGCAGTATTTT
D: -; size: -; J: TRBJ1-1; V: TRBV27; CDR3: CASSPLLGLNTEAFF; DNA: TGTGCCAGCAGTCCCCTGTTGGGGTTGAACACTGAAGCTTTCTTT
D: -; size: -; J: TRBJ1-4; V: TRBV7-9; CDR3: CASSLAGRVDEKLFF; DNA: TGTGCCAGCAGCTTAGCAGGCAGGGTGGATGAAAAACTGTTTTTT
D: -; size: -; J: TRBJ2-3; V: TRBV24-1; CDR3: CATSPGVADTQYF; DNA: TGTGCCACCAGTCCCGGCGTGGCAGATACGCAGTATTTT
D: -; size: -; J: TRBJ2-1; V: TRBV5-1; CDR3: CASSLLQYNEQFF; DNA: TGCGCCAGCAGCTTGCTTCAGTACAATGAGCAGTTCTTC
D: -; size: -; J: TRBJ1-1; V: TRBV7-2; CDR3: CASSLPGIGHTEAFF; DNA: TGTGCCAGCAGCTTACCAGGGATCGGGCACACTGAAGCTTTCTTT
D: -; size: many; J: TRBJ1-1; V: TRBV20-1; CDR3: CSAARNTEAFF; DNA: TGCAGTGCCGCACGGAACACTGAAGCTTTCTTT
D: -; size: -; J: TRBJ2-1; V: TRBV20-1; CDR3: CSAPTSFYNEQFF; DNA: TGCAGTGCCCCCACTAGTTTCTACAATGAGCAGTTCTTC
D: -; size: few; J: TRBJ2-5; V: TRBV7-8; CDR3: CASSFPRRAVIQETQYF; DNA: TGTGCCAGCAGCTTCCCCCGAAGGGCGGTGATCCAAGAGACCCAGTACTTC
D: -; size: few; J: TRBJ2-3; V: TRBV7-3; CDR3: CASSLNSGTQYF; DNA: TGTGCCAGCAGCTTAAATAGTGGTACGCAGTATTTT
D: -; size: many; J: TRBJ2-1; V: TRBV4-3; CDR3: CASSHSGGRNEQFF; DNA: TGCGCCAGCAGCCACAGCGGAGGGCGCAATGAGCAGTTCTTC
D: -; size: -; J: TRBJ2-1; V: TRBV20-1; CDR3: CSAPWGGRDNEQFF; DNA: TGCAGTGCACCGTGGGGGGGCCGGGACAATGAGCAGTTCTTC